Presented here are 5 T cell receptor beta chains from one specimen sequenced in a study of cytomegalovirus exposure and HLA in healthy donors. PCR primers comprised 60 Vbeta and 13 Jbeta primers. Repertoires were generated with immunoSEQ multiplex PCR, while TCRdb's copy carries only in-frame clones and drops some. The profile covers about 130,000 clones, with roughly 82% appearing a single time and about 13% taken by the ten largest. Material for sequencing was PBMCs. The receptor source for this set is a woman in her sixties in good health and CMV-seropositive.

The gene calls are TRBV5-1 and TRBJ2-5, with 7 positions matching TRBD1. The germline V gene has CDR1 SGHRS and CDR2 YFSETQ. With V trimmed by 4 bases and J by 9 bases, 9 bases remained unmatched. There are 13 residues in the CDR3. The CDR3 coding sequence is TGCGCCAGCAGCACTGACAGGGCGTTGGCCCAGTACTTC. Amino acids: CASSTDRALAQYF.

The J gene is TRBJ1-5, the V gene TRBV10-3; D may be TRBD1 (6 bases). The V and J ends lost 4 bases and 7 bases respectively, with 11 bases between them. Germline V CDR1 and CDR2: ENHRY, SYGVKD. This CDR3 is built from 13 residues. The CDR3 spells CAISGRTEQPQHF. The CDR3, as DNA: TGTGCCATCAGTGGTAGGACAGAACAGCCCCAGCATTTT.

The chain uses TRBV19 and TRBJ1-6; tentative D call: TRBD1 (5 bases). The CDR3 loop spans 14 amino acids. CDR1 and CDR2 from the germline V gene are LNHDA and SQIVND (reference sequence). V dropped 3 bases and J dropped 7 bases, with 10 bases sitting between them. The CDR3 reads CASSMAGSNSPLHF. For the CDR3, the DNA is TGTGCCAGTAGTATGGCAGGGTCAAATTCACCCCTCCACTTT.

With regard to this clone: Sequence at one end of the junction differs from germline and may be a read error. The J gene is TRBJ2-1, the V gene TRBV19; possibly TRBD1 for D (5 bases). The CDR3 loop spans 15 amino acids. The germline V gene has CDR1 LNHDA and CDR2 SQIVND (reference sequence). CDR3 bases: TGTGCCACTAGTCACAGGCCAAACTCCTACAATGAGCAGTTCTTC. Amino acid sequence: CATSHRPNSYNEQFF.

The J gene is TRBJ2-7, the V gene TRBV19; TRBD1 matches 10 bases. The CDR3 is 16 amino acids. In germline, CDR1 is LNHDA, CDR2 SQIVND (reference sequence). The V segment lost 5 bases and the J segment 3 bases; nucleotides outside the gene matches: 10. The CDR3 region is CASSSRPGTGDYEQYF. The CDR3 DNA reads as TGTGCCAGTAGTTCCCGACCCGGGACAGGGGACTACGAGCAGTACTTC.